These 20 T cell receptor beta chains came from one sample sequenced in a study of OX40 agonist ivuxolimab in advanced cancers. The table came from immunoSEQ multiplex PCR; TCRdb's copy has only in-frame clones and leaves some out. The sample records some 77,000 clones, roughly 84% being singletons. Sequencing was performed on CD4+ or CD8+ T cells sorted from blood, taken in a trial of the OX40 agonist ivuxolimab. The receptors originated from an adult with an advanced solid tumor such as melanoma, head and neck, liver or kidney cancer.

The chain carries TRBV29-1 and TRBJ2-5; 8 positions agree with TRBD1. Germline V gene sequence: CDR1 SQVTM, CDR2 ANQGSEA. With V trimmed by 3 bases and J by 5 bases, 11 bases remained unmatched. The CDR3 loop spans 15 amino acids. CDR3 residues: CSVDDRQGTYETQYF. CDR3 DNA: TGCAGCGTTGACGACCGACAGGGGACATATGAGACCCAGTACTTC.

As concerns this clone: Other DNA sequences in the same sample also yield this CDR3. CDR3 coding DNA: TGTGCCAGCAGTTACTCGGATGGGAGTTCTGGAAACACCATATATTTT. It translates to CASSYSDGSSGNTIYF. The rearrangement joins TRBV6-5 to TRBJ1-3; D is ambiguous. CDR3 length: 16 residues. The germline V and J ends were trimmed by 0 bases and 1 base, with 10 bases remaining between them. Germline-derived CDR1 and CDR2 are MNHEY and SVGAGI.

This clone was seen just once. The chain has TRBV6-6 and TRBJ1-2; a possible D gene is TRBD1 (5 bases). The germline V gene has CDR1 MNHNY and CDR2 SVGAGI (reference sequence). The CDR3 consists of 15 residues. V was clipped by 2 bases and J by 6 bases, with 16 bases between them. The CDR3 here is CASSYGPGGEDGYTF. CDR3 sequence (DNA): TGTGCCAGCAGTTACGGGCCCGGGGGGGAGGATGGCTACACCTTC.

The chain employs TRBV2 and TRBJ2-3, with 9 bases aligning to TRBD2. Looked up from germline, CDR1 is SNHLY and CDR2 is FYNNEI. The CDR3 extends over 13 amino acids. V lost 9 bases and J lost 3; bases outside the gene matches: 4. CDR3 in DNA: TGTGCCAGGCGGGGGGGCGGGACAGATACGCAGTATTTT. This codes for CARRGGGTDTQYF.

This chain links TRBV19 with TRBJ1-5; weak D call: TRBD1 (5 bases). V was trimmed by 4 bases and J by 9 bases, leaving 7 bases between them. The CDR3 sequence is 11 residues long. Germline V gene data show CDR1 as LNHDA and CDR2 as SQIVND (reference sequence). The CDR3 loop reads CASSSGTPQHF. CDR3 sequence (DNA): TGTGCCAGTAGTAGCGGGACGCCCCAGCATTTT.

The J gene is TRBJ1-4, the V gene TRBV6-6; a weak D match, TRBD1 (6 bases). Germline V lookup: CDR1 MNHNY, CDR2 SVGAGI (reference sequence). V lost 6 bases to trimming and J lost 2 bases, with 13 bases between them. CDR3 size: 15 residues. CDR3 amino acids: CASRYNRDTNEKLFF. The CDR3 coding sequence is TGTGCCAGCAGGTACAACAGGGACACTAATGAAAAACTGTTTTTT.

The gene calls are TRBV7-2 and TRBJ2-3; 8 bases agree with TRBD2. V gave up 5 bases and J gave up 4 bases; unmatched junction bases: 11. The germline gives CDR1 SGHTA, CDR2 FQGNSA. The CDR3 is made up of 16 amino acids. CDR3 residues: CASSPGPGGPSDTQYF. DNA for the CDR3: TGTGCCAGCAGCCCCGGTCCGGGAGGGCCCTCAGATACGCAGTATTTT.

Written as DNA, the CDR3 is TGTGCCAGCAGCGTAGGAGGGGTCGGCACCGGGGAGCTGTTTTTT. Its protein product is CASSVGGVGTGELFF. The rearrangement uses TRBV9 and TRBJ2-2; D is perhaps TRBD1 or TRBD2 (5 bases each). This CDR3 contains 15 residues. V was shortened by 0 bases and J by 4 bases, with 10 bases between the two germline ends. Germline assignment: CDR1 SGDLS and CDR2 YYNGEE. Variable domain in full (rest from reference TRBV9 and TRBJ2-2): DSGVTQTPKHLITATGQRVTLRCSPRSGDLSVYWYQQSLDQGLQFLIQYYNGEERAKGNILERFSAQQFPDLHSELNLSSLELGDSALYFCASSVGGVGTGELFFGEGSRLTVL.

The V and J genes are TRBV7-8 and TRBJ2-2; 8 bases map to TRBD1. This CDR3 region has 15 residues. Germline assignment: CDR1 SGHVS and CDR2 FQNEAQ. V shed 3 bases, J shed 4 bases, and the junction held 4 bases outside the gene matches. The CDR3 region has the DNA TGTGCCAGCAGCTTCCGGGACAGGAGCACCGGGGAGCTGTTTTTT. This codes for CASSFRDRSTGELFF.

The genes are TRBV14 and TRBJ2-3, with 13 bases that match TRBD2. The junction had 6 bases not matched to a gene; V was cut back by 3 bases and J by 6 bases. Germline V gives CDR1 SGHDN, CDR2 FVKESK. This CDR3 is built from 16 residues. CDR3 in amino acids: CASSHRGLAGVDTQYF. The CDR3, as DNA: TGTGCCAGCAGCCACAGAGGACTAGCGGGAGTGGATACGCAGTATTTT.

The chain is built from TRBV2 and TRBJ2-5, with no clear D. The length of the CDR3 is 14 residues. Germline V gene sequence: CDR1 SNHLY, CDR2 FYNNEI. The ends were cut back, 0 bases at V and 5 bases at J, with 10 bases in the middle. CDR3 sequence reads: CASSEAHGVETQYF. The CDR3 DNA is TGTGCCAGCAGTGAAGCGCATGGGGTTGAGACCCAGTACTTC.

The chain combines TRBV6-1 with TRBJ2-2; perhaps TRBD1 as D (6 bases). V was cut by 4 bases and J by 5 bases, with 8 bases left in between. CDR1 and CDR2 from the germline V gene are MNHNS and SASEGT. The CDR3 spans 13 residues. The CDR3 loop is CASSAQGTGELFF. The CDR3 nucleotides read TGTGCCAGCAGTGCCCAGGGGACCGGGGAGCTGTTTTTT.

This chain uses TRBV28 with TRBJ1-6; weak D call: TRBD1 (6 bases). V lost 6 bases and J lost 7, with 16 bases in between. The length of the CDR3 is 15 residues. Germline lookup yields CDR1 MDHEN and CDR2 SYDVKM. The CDR3 spells CASSPRQGRNSPLHF. The CDR3 coding sequence is TGTGCCAGCAGCCCGCGGCAGGGGAGGAATTCACCCCTCCACTTT.

This rearrangement joins TRBV6-1 to TRBJ2-7; perhaps TRBD1 as D (6 bases). The CDR3 runs to 15 residues. V lost 4 bases, J lost 0 bases, and 13 bases lay in between. Germline lookup yields CDR1 MNHNS and CDR2 SASEGT. The CDR3 reads CASSVQGLSSYEQYF. CDR3 coding DNA: TGTGCCAGCAGTGTACAGGGTTTGAGCTCCTACGAGCAGTACTTC.

The chain combines TRBV28 with TRBJ1-2; 9 bases are a match to TRBD1. J gave up 5 bases and V 5 bases, and 3 bases lay outside the gene matches. CDR3 length: 13 residues. Per germline, CDR1 MDHEN and CDR2 SYDVKM. The CDR3 spells CASSQGQGYGYTF. The CDR3, as DNA: TGTGCCAGCAGTCAGGGACAGGGATATGGCTACACCTTC.

This clone was observed a single time. This chain uses TRBV6-1 with TRBJ1-1, with D possibly TRBD1 on 5 matching bases. This CDR3 is built from 13 residues. The V gene lost 7 bases and the J gene lost 4 bases, with 13 bases spanning the gap. Germline lookup yields CDR1 MNHNS and CDR2 SASEGT. The CDR3 sequence is CASIRARGTEAFF. In nucleotides, the CDR3 is TGTGCCAGCATTCGGGCGAGGGGCACTGAAGCTTTCTTT.

This clone was seen only a few times. This sequence joins TRBV19 and TRBJ1-1, with D unclear. V lost 6 bases, J lost 2 bases, and 10 bases lay in between. Per the germline V gene, CDR1 is LNHDA and CDR2 is SQIVND (reference sequence). This CDR3 has 13 amino acids. The CDR3 spells CASSPKANTEAFF. The CDR3 DNA is TGTGCCAGTAGCCCGAAGGCTAACACTGAAGCTTTCTTT.

The J gene is TRBJ2-7, the V gene TRBV5-1, with TRBD1 matching over 7 bases. Trimming cost V 0 bases and J 4 bases; bases outside gene matches: 1. This CDR3 is built from 13 residues. CDR1 is SGHRS and CDR2 is YFSETQ in the germline V gene. Written as DNA, the CDR3 is TGCGCCAGCAGCTTGGAACAGGGGTACGAGCAGTACTTC. Translated, it gives CASSLEQGYEQYF.

V and J are TRBV13 and TRBJ2-2; D remains ambiguous. The germline CDR1 and CDR2 sequences are PRHDT and FYEKMQ (reference sequence). V was cut by 7 bases and J by 1 base, with 13 bases left in between. The CDR3 runs 15 residues. The chain's CDR3 is CASTNSPGNTGELFF. As DNA, the CDR3 is TGTGCCAGCACAAACTCCCCGGGGAACACCGGGGAGCTGTTTTTT.

The chain uses TRBV7-2 and TRBJ1-3, with D unclear. The V end lost 5 bases, the J end lost 0 bases, and 17 bases lay between the germline ends. Germline loops: CDR1 SGHTA, CDR2 FQGNSA. The CDR3 is 17 amino acids. The CDR3 reads CASSRRMVAGSGNTIYF. For the CDR3, the DNA is TGTGCCAGCAGCAGACGAATGGTAGCGGGCTCTGGAAACACCATATATTTT.